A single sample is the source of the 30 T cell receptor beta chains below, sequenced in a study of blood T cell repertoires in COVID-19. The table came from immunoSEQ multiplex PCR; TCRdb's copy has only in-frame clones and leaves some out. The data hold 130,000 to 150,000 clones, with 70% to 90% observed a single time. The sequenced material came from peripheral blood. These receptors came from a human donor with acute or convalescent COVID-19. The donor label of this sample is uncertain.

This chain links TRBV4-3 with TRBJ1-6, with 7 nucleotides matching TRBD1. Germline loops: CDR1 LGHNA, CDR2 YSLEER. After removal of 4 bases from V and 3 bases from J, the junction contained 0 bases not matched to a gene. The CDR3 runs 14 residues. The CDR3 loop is CASSRQGYNSPLHF. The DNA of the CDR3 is TGCGCCAGCAGCCGACAGGGCTATAATTCACCCCTCCACTTT.

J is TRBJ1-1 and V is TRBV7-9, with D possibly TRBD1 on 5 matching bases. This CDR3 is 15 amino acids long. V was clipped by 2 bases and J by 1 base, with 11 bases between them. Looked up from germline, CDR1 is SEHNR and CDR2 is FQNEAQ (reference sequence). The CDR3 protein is CASSLWGDKNTEAFF. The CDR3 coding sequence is TGTGCCAGCAGCTTATGGGGGGATAAGAACACTGAAGCTTTCTTT.

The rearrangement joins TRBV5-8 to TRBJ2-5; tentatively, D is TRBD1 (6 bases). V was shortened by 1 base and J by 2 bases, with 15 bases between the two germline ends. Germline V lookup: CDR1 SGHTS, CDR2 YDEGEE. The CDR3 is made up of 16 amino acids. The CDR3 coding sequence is TGTGCCAGCAGCTTGTTGTCGGACAGCGGACAAGAGACCCAGTACTTC. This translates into CASSLLSDSGQETQYF.

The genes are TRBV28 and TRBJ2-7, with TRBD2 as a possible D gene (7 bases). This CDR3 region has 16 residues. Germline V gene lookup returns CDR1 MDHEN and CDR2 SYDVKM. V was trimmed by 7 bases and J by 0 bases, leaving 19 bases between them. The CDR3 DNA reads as TGTGCCAGCATTTCGGTCGGGGGGCGAAGCTCCTACGAGCAGTACTTC. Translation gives CASISVGGRSSYEQYF.

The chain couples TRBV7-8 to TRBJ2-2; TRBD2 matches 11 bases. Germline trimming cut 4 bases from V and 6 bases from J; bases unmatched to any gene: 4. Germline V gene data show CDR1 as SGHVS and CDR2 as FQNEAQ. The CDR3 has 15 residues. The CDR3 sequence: CASSSGLAGSGELFF. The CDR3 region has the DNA TGTGCCAGCAGCTCCGGACTAGCGGGTTCCGGGGAGCTGTTTTTT.

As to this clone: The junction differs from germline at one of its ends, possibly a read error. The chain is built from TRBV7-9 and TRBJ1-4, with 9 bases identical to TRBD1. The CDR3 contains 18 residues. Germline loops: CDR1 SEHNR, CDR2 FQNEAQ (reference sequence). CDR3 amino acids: CASSNRAGTGISKEKLFF. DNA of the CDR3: TGTGCCAGCAGCAATAGGGCCGGGACAGGGATTTCTAAAGAAAAACTGTTTTTT.

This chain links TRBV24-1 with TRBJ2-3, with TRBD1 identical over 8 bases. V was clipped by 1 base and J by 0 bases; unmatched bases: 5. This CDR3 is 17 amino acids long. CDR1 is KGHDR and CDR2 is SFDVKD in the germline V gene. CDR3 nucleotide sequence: TGTGCCACCAGTGATTTCGCGGGACAGGCTAGCACAGATACGCAGTATTTT. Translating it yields CATSDFAGQASTDTQYF.

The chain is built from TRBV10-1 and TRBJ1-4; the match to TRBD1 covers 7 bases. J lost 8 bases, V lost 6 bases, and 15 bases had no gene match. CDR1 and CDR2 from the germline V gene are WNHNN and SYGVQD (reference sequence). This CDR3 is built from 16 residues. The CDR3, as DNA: TGCGCCAGCAGCCAAAACTCAGACAGGGAGGCGGAAAAACTGTTTTTT. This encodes CASSQNSDREAEKLFF.

The CDR3 loop is CASSLDSPFYNEQFF. The CDR3 bases are TGTGCCAGCAGCTTAGACTCCCCTTTCTACAATGAGCAGTTCTTC. The chain combines TRBV7-2 with TRBJ2-1; D uncertain. Trimming pared 1 base from V and 3 bases from J, leaving 10 bases between. Germline V gene data show CDR1 as SGHTA and CDR2 as FQGNSA. There are 15 residues in the CDR3.

CDR3 nucleotide sequence: TGTGCCAGCAGCCAAGAACCGGGACAGGGGTCTAACAATGAGCAGTTCTTC. Translated, it gives CASSQEPGQGSNNEQFF. V usage is TRBV4-2 and J usage is TRBJ2-1; 10 nucleotides match TRBD1. V lost 0 bases and J lost 5; bases outside the gene matches: 7. The CDR3 is 17 residues long. CDR1 LGHNA and CDR2 YNFKEQ come from the germline V gene.

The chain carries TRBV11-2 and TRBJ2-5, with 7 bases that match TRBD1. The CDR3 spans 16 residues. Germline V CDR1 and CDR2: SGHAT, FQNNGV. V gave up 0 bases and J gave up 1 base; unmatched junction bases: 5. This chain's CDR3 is CASSLDITGAQETQYF. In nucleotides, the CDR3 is TGTGCCAGCAGCTTAGATATTACAGGGGCCCAAGAGACCCAGTACTTC.

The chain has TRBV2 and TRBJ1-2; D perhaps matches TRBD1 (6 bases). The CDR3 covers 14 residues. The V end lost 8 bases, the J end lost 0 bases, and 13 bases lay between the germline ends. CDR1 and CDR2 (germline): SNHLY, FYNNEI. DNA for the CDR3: TGTGCCAGCCGGAGGAGGACAGCTAACTATGGCTACACCTTC. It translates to CASRRRTANYGYTF.

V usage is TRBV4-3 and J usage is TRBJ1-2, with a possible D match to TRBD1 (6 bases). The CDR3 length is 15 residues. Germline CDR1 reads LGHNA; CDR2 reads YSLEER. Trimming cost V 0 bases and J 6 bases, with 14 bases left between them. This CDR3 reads CASSQDALQGHGYTF. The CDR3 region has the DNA TGCGCCAGCAGCCAAGACGCCTTACAGGGTCATGGCTACACCTTC.

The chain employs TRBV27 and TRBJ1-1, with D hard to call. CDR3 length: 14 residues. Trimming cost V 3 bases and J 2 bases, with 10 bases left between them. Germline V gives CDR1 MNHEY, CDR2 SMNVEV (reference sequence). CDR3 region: CASSFETGNTEAFF. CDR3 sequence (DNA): TGTGCCAGCAGTTTCGAGACTGGAAACACTGAAGCTTTCTTT.

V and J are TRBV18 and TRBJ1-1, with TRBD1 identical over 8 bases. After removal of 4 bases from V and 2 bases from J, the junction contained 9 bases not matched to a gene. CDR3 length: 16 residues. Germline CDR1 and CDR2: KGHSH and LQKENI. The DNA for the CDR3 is TGTGCCAGCTCACATTCCTCGACAGGGGTAAACACTGAAGCTTTCTTT. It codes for CASSHSSTGVNTEAFF.

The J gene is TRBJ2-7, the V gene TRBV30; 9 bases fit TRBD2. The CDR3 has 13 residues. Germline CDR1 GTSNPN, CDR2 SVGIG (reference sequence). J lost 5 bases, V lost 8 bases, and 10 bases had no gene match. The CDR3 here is CARSGGGEHEQYF. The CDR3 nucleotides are TGTGCCAGAAGTGGCGGGGGGGAACACGAGCAGTACTTC.

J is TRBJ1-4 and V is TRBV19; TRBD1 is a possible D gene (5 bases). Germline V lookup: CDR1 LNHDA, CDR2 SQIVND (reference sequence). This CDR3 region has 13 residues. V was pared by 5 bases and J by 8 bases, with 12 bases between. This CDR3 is CASSGAGYEKLFF. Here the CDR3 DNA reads TGTGCCAGTAGTGGGGCAGGGTACGAAAAACTGTTTTTT.

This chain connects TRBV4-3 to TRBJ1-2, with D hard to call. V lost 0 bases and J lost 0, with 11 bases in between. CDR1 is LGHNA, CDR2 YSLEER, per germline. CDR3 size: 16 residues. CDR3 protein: CASSQDRVQTNYGYTF. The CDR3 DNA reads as TGCGCCAGCAGCCAAGATCGAGTACAGACTAACTATGGCTACACCTTC.

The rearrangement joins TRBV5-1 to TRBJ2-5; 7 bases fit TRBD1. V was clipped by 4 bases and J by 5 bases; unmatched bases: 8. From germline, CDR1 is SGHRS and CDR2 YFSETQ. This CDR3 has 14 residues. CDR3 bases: TGCGCCAGCAGCCGACAGGGCGGCCCCGAGACCCAGTACTTC. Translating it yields CASSRQGGPETQYF.

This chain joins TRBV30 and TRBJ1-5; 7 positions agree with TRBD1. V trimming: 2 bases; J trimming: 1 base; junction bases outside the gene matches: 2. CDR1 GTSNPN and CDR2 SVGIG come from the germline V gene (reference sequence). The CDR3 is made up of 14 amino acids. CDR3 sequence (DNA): TGTGCCTGGAGTTTGGACAGGAGCAATCAGCCCCAGCATTTT. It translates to CAWSLDRSNQPQHF.

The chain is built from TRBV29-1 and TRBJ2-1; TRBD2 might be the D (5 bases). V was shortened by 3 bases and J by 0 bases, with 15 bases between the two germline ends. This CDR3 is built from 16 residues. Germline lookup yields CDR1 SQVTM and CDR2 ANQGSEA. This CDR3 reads CSVESVERSSYNEQFF. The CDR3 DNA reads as TGCAGCGTTGAGAGTGTGGAGCGGAGCTCCTACAATGAGCAGTTCTTC.

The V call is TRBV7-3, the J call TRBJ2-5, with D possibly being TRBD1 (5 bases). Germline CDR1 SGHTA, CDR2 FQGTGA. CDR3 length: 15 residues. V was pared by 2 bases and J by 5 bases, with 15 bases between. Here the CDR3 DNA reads TGTGCCAGCAGCTTACGGTCAGGGTTCGGGGAGACCCAGTACTTC. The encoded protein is CASSLRSGFGETQYF.

In nucleotides, the CDR3 is TGTGCCAGCAGCCCCGGGGAGGCACACTCTGGGGCCAACGTCCTGACTTTC. Residues: CASSPGEAHSGANVLTF. The chain carries TRBV5-4 and TRBJ2-6, with D possibly being TRBD2 (6 bases). This CDR3 is built from 17 residues. Germline assignment: CDR1 SGHNT and CDR2 YYREEE (reference sequence). V was trimmed by 4 bases and J by 0 bases, leaving 14 bases between them.

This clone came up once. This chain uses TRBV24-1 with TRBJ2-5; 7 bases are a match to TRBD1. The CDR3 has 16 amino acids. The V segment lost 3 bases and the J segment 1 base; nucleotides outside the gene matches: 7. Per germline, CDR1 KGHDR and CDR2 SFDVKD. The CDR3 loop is CATSDANRDSQETQYF. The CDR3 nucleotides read TGTGCCACCAGTGATGCAAACCGGGACAGCCAAGAGACCCAGTACTTC.

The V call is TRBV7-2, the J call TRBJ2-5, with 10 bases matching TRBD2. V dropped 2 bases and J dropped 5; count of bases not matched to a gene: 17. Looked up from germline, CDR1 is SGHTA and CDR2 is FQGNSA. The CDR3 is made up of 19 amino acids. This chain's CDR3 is CASSLIDRLPSGSFETQYF. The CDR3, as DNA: TGTGCCAGCAGCTTAATAGATCGTCTGCCTAGCGGGAGTTTTGAGACCCAGTACTTC.

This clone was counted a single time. The CDR3 DNA sequence: TGTGCCAGCAGCTCCTTCGGGACAGGGGATGTGAATGAGCAGTTCTTC. Translation gives CASSSFGTGDVNEQFF. The V and J genes are TRBV5-4 and TRBJ2-1, with TRBD1 matching over 10 bases. V was pared by 3 bases and J by 7 bases, with 10 bases of the junction left unmatched. Germline CDR1 and CDR2: SGHNT and YYREEE (reference sequence). The CDR3 consists of 16 residues.

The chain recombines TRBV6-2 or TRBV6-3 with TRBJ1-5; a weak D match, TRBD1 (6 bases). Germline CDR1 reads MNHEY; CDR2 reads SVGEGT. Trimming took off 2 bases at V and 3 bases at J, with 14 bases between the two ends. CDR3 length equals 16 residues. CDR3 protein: CASSYLQTGYNQPQHF. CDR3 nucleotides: TGTGCCAGCAGTTACCTCCAAACAGGGTACAATCAGCCCCAGCATTTT.

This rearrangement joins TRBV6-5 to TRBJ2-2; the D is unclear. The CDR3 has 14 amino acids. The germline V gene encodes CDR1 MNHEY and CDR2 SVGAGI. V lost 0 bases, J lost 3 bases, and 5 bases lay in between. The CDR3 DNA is TGTGCCAGCAGTTACTCGATAGACACCGGGGAGCTGTTTTTT. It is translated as CASSYSIDTGELFF.

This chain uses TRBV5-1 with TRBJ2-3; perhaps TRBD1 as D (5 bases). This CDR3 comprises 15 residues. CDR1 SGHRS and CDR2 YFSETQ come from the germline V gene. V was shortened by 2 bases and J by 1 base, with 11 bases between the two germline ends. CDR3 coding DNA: TGCGCCAGCAGCTTAGGGGAAACGCGCACAGATACGCAGTATTTT. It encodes CASSLGETRTDTQYF. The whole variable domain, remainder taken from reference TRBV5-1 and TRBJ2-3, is KAGVTQTPRYLIKTRGQQVTLSCSPISGHRSVSWYQQTPGQGLQFLFEYFSETQRNKGNFPGRFSGRQFSNSRSEMNVSTLELGDSALYLCASSLGETRTDTQYFGPGTRLTVL.

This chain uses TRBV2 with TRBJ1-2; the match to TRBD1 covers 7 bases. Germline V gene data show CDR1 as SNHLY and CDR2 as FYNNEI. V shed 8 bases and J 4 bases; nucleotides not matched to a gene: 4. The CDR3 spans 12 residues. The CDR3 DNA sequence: TGTGCCAGCCTCGGGACAGTCTATGGCTACACCTTC. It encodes CASLGTVYGYTF.